A single TCR beta chain is shown here with its context. Its specificity is unknown. Other DNA sequences in the same sample also yield this CDR3. In the PCR, 60 Vbeta and 13 Jbeta primers were used. The method was immunoSEQ multiplex PCR; TCRdb's version includes in-frame clones alone and lacks a portion of them. The sample shows around 110,000 clones, about four fifths of them seen only once. The sample is drawn from a study of cytomegalovirus exposure and HLA in healthy donors. Findings and limits, study-wide: Researchers catalogued 160 or so TCR beta chains as cytomegalovirus-associated.

Germline V gives CDR1 GTSNPN, CDR2 SVGIG (reference sequence). The CDR3 contains 13 residues. V lost 2 bases to trimming and J lost 7 bases; unmatched junction nucleotides: 6. What was sequenced was PBMCs. This chain uses TRBV30 with TRBJ1-2; 8 bases align to TRBD1. The sequence was obtained from a woman in her late teens or twenties in good health and CMV-seronegative. CDR3 nucleotide sequence: TGTGCCTGGAGTTCGGACAGGGCTGGTGGCTACACCTTC. As protein: CAWSSDRAGGYTF.